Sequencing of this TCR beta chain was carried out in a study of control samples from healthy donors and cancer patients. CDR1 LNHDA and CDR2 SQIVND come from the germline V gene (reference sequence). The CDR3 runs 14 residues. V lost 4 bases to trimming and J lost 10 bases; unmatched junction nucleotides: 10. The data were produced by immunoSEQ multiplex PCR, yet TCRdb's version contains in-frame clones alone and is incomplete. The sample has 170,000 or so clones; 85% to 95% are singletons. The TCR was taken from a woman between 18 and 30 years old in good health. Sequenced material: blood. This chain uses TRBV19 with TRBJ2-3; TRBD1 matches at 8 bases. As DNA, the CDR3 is TGTGCCAGTAGTAGCGACAGGGGCCCCGGTGCGCAGTATTTT. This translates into CASSSDRGPGAQYF.